This T cell receptor beta chain was documented in a study of T-cell memory formation after mild COVID-19. The junction had 6 bases not matched to a gene; V was cut back by 5 bases and J by 7 bases. Germline CDR1 SGHTA, CDR2 FQGNSA. The CDR3 contains 14 residues. TCRdb processed the 5' RACE reads anew with MiXCR; each CDR3 protein has one entry. The table lists 110,000 or so distinct CDR3 sequences, 18% of them singletons. The chain is built from TRBV7-2 and TRBJ1-5; TRBD1 matches 9 bases. The receptor comes from a man aged 18 to 29 who had mild COVID-19 (a few samples of this study predate the infection). Cell type and time point are not known. The source material was PBMCs or a T cell subset sorted from them (not recorded which). The CDR3 loop reads CASSMGGQGQPQHF. CDR3 DNA: TGTGCCAGCAGCATGGGGGGACAGGGACAGCCCCAGCATTTT.